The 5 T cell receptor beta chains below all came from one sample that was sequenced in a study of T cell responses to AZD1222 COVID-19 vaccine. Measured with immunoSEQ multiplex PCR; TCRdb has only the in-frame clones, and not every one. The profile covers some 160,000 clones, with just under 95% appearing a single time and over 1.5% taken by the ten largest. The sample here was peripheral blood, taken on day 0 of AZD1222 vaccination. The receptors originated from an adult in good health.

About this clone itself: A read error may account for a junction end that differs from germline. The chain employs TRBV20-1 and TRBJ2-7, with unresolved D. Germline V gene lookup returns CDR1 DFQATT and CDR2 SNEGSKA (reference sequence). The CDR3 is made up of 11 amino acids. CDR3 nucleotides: TGCAGTGCTGGAGAGATCTACGAGCAGTACTTC. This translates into CSAGEIYEQYF.

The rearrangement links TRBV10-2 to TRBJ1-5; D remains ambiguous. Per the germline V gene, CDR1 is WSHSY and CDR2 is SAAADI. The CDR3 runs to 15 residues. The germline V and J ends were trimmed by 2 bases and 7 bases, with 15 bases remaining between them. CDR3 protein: CASSEPEKGRQPQHF. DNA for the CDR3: TGCGCCAGCAGTGAGCCGGAGAAAGGGCGACAGCCCCAGCATTTT.

The CDR3 loop reads CASSVGPGAGRSGANVLTF. CDR3 in DNA: TGTGCCAGCAGCGTAGGGCCCGGAGCAGGGCGCTCTGGGGCCAACGTCCTGACTTTC. V gene TRBV9 combines with J gene TRBJ2-6; D might be TRBD1 (5 bases). V was shortened by 0 bases and J by 0 bases, with 16 bases between the two germline ends. Per the germline V gene, CDR1 is SGDLS and CDR2 is YYNGEE. This CDR3 has 19 amino acids.

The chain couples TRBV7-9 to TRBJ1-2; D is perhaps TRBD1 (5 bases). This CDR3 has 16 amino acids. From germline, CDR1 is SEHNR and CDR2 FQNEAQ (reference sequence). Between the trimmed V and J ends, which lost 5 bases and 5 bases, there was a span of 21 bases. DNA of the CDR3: TGTGCCAGCAGCCCAGGTGTGGGGGGTGCTGGGTATGGCTACACCTTC. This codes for CASSPGVGGAGYGYTF.

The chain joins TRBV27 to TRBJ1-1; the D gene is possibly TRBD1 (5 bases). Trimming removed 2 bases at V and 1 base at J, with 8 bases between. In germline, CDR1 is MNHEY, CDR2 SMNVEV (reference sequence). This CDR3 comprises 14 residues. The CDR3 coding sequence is TGTGCCAGCAGTTTACGGGGGACGAACACTGAAGCTTTCTTT. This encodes CASSLRGTNTEAFF.